Listed below are T cell receptor beta chains from one sample, sequenced in a study of human T cells and chemical hapten exposure. TCRdb reprocessed the RACE reads via MiXCR and lists one record per CDR3 protein. The profile shows 75,000 to 100,000 distinct CDR3 sequences, over 9.5% of them singletons. The sequenced sample was whole blood, obtained in connection with sensitization to the hapten diphenylcyclopropenone (DPC). All receptors derive from a man aged 35 to 55 with alopecia areata. Some clones in this sample may be carry-over from other donors' samples. Both conserved end residues are part of each CDR3. The D gene is left open where the match is weak. Rows may omit the clone size; those that give it use once, few, many or a size class.

j_call	cdr3_length	v_call	d_call	clone_size	cdr3_aa	cdr3_nt
TRBJ2-1	14	TRBV6-6	.	.	CASSYSWRSNEQFF	TGTGCCAGCAGTTACTCTTGGCGGAGCAATGAGCAGTTCTTC
TRBJ2-2	17	TRBV15	.	.	CATSRERHALSTGELFF	TGTGCCACCAGCAGAGAGAGGCACGCACTATCCACCGGGGAGCTGTTTTTT
TRBJ2-7	14	TRBV7-8	.	few	CASSSSRGSYEQYF	TGTGCCAGCAGCTCGTCCCGGGGTTCCTACGAGCAGTACTTC
TRBJ1-4	15	TRBV19	.	few	CASSSDGRTNEKLFF	TGTGCCAGTAGCTCAGATGGAAGGACTAATGAAAAACTGTTTTTT
TRBJ1-3	14	TRBV5-1	TRBD1	few	CASSLSQGANTIYF	TGCGCCAGCAGCTTGAGCCAGGGGGCGAACACCATATATTTT
TRBJ2-3	16	TRBV20-1	TRBD2	few	CSARDPLAGGTDTQYF	TGCAGTGCTAGAGATCCGCTAGCGGGAGGCACAGATACGCAGTATTTT
TRBJ1-5	14	TRBV6-2/TRBV6-3	.	many	CASQRGTSNQPQHF	TGTGCCAGCCAACGGGGCACTAGCAATCAGCCCCAGCATTTT
TRBJ1-2	14	TRBV30	.	few	CAWRIPAGKGGYTF	TGTGCCTGGAGAATCCCTGCGGGGAAGGGTGGCTACACCTTC
TRBJ1-5	11	TRBV6-2/TRBV6-3	.	.	CASRDSWPQHF	TGTGCCAGCAGAGACAGTTGGCCCCAGCATTTT
TRBJ1-1	13	TRBV7-8	.	.	CASSLLQGGGAFF	TGTGCCAGCAGCTTACTGCAGGGAGGAGGAGCTTTCTTT
TRBJ1-5	15	TRBV20-1	.	few	CSARQSGGGNQPQHF	TGCAGTGCTAGACAATCGGGGGGGGGCAATCAGCCCCAGCATTTT
TRBJ1-1	15	TRBV6-6	TRBD1	many	CASSGQGGMNTEAFF	TGTGCCAGCAGCGGACAGGGAGGGATGAACACTGAAGCTTTCTTT
TRBJ1-4	15	TRBV5-4	TRBD1	.	CASSPTGGSNEKLFF	TGTGCCAGCAGCCCGACAGGGGGATCTAATGAAAAACTGTTTTTT
TRBJ2-1	17	TRBV30	.	.	CAWSVFMGVRSSNEQFF	TGTGCCTGGAGTGTATTCATGGGAGTCAGGTCCTCCAATGAGCAGTTCTTC
TRBJ1-1	14	TRBV5-1	.	.	CASSARGMNTEAFF	TGCGCCAGCTCGGCCAGGGGAATGAACACTGAAGCTTTCTTT
TRBJ1-4	14	TRBV29-1	TRBD1	many	CSVVTGTANEKLFF	TGCAGCGTAGTTACCGGGACAGCGAATGAAAAACTGTTTTTT
TRBJ2-1	15	TRBV12-3/TRBV12-4	TRBD2	many	CASSIVAGGGSEQFF	TGTGCCAGCAGTATCGTAGCGGGAGGGGGAAGTGAGCAGTTCTTC
TRBJ1-5	15	TRBV20-1	.	.	CSARGPGYSNQPQHF	TGCAGTGCGAGGGGCCCAGGGTATAGCAATCAGCCCCAGCATTTT
TRBJ2-6	18	TRBV6-5	TRBD1	few	CASSYSRTGSSGANVLTF	TGTGCCAGCAGTTACTCACGGACAGGGTCTTCGGGGGCCAACGTCCTGACTTTC
TRBJ2-1	12	TRBV10-2	.	many	CASADRSNEQFF	TGCGCCAGTGCGGACCGATCCAATGAGCAGTTCTTC
TRBJ1-5	14	TRBV28	.	.	CASSFGGARQPQHF	TGTGCCAGCAGTTTTGGGGGGGCGCGTCAGCCCCAGCATTTT
TRBJ1-1	15	TRBV7-9	TRBD1	.	CASSPPTGLNTEAFF	TGTGCCAGCAGCCCTCCGACAGGGCTGAACACTGAAGCTTTCTTT
TRBJ2-7	15	TRBV5-1	.	few	CASSSEWGISYEQYF	TGCGCCAGCAGCTCTGAATGGGGGATTTCCTACGAGCAGTACTTC
TRBJ1-1	16	TRBV5-1	.	many	CASSPEFGQPNTEAFF	TGCGCCAGCAGCCCTGAATTCGGACAGCCGAACACTGAAGCTTTCTTT
TRBJ2-5	15	TRBV9	.	few	CASSVVAGRQETQYF	TGTGCCAGCAGCGTAGTTGCAGGGCGGCAAGAGACCCAGTACTTC
TRBJ2-3	13	TRBV7-2	.	few	CASSPEVGDTQYF	TGTGCCAGCAGCCCCGAGGTCGGAGATACGCAGTATTTT
TRBJ2-4	15	TRBV28	.	few	CASRTGSVTQYIQYF	TGTGCCAGCAGAACAGGGTCGGTAACTCAGTACATTCAGTACTTC
TRBJ1-3	14	TRBV30	.	few	CAWSRAHSGNTIYF	TGTGCCTGGAGTCGGGCGCACTCTGGAAACACCATATATTTT
TRBJ2-3	16	TRBV5-1	TRBD1	.	CASSLTGGFGTDTQYF	TGCGCCAGCAGCTTAACAGGGGGCTTCGGGACAGATACGCAGTATTTT